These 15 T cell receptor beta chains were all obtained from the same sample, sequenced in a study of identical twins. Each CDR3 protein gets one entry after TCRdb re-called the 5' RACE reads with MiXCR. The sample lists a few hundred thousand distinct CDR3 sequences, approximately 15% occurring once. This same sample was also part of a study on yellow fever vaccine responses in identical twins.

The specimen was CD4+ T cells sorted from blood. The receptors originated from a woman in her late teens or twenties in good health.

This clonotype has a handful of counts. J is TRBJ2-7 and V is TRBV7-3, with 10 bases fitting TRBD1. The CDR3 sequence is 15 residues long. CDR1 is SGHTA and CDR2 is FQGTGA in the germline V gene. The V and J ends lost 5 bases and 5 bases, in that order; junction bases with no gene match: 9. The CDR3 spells CASSPGGTGAHEQYF. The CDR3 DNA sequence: TGTGCCAGCAGCCCTGGTGGGACAGGGGCCCACGAGCAGTACTTC.

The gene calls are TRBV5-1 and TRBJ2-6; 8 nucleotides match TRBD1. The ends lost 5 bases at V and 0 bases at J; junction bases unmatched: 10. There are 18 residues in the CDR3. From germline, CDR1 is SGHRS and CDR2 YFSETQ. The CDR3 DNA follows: TGCGCCAGCAGTTTAAAGGGACAGGCCACCTCTGGGGCCAACGTCCTGACTTTC. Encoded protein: CASSLKGQATSGANVLTF. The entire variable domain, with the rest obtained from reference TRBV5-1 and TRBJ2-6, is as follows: KAGVTQTPRYLIKTRGQQVTLSCSPISGHRSVSWYQQTPGQGLQFLFEYFSETQRNKGNFPGRFSGRQFSNSRSEMNVSTLELGDSALYLCASSLKGQATSGANVLTFGAGSRLTVL.

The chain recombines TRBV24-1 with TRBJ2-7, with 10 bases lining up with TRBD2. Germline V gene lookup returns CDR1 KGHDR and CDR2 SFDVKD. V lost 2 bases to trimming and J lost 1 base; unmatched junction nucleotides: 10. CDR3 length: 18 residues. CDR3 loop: CATSDSAPSGGRSYEQYF. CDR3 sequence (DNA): TGTGCCACCAGTGATTCGGCTCCTAGCGGGGGAAGATCCTACGAGCAGTACTTC.

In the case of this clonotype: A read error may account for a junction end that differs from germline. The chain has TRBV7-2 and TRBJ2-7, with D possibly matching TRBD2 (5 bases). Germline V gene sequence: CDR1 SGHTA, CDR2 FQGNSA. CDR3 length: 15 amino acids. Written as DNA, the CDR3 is TGTGCTAGCAGCTTAAATACCGGCGGGTACTACGAGCAGTACTTC. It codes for CASSLNTGGYYEQYF.

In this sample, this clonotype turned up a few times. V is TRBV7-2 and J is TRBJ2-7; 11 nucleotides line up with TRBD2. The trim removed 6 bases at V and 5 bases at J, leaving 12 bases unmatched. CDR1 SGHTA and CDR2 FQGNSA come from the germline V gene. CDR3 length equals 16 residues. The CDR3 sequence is CASRPSGGSLIDEQYF. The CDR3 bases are TGTGCCAGCAGACCTAGCGGGGGGTCCCTTATAGACGAGCAGTACTTC. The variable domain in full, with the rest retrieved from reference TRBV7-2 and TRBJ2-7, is GAGVSQSPSNKVTEKGKDVELRCDPISGHTALYWYRQSLGQGLEFLIYFQGNSAPDKSGLPSDRFSAERTGGSVSTLTIQRTQQEDSAVYLCASRPSGGSLIDEQYFGPGTRLTVT.

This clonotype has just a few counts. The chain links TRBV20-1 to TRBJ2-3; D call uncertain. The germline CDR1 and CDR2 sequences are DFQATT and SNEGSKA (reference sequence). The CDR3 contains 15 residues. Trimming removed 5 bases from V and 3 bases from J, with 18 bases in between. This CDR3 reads CSALRDSLGTDTQYF. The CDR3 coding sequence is TGCAGTGCTCTCCGAGACTCTCTAGGGACAGATACGCAGTATTTT.

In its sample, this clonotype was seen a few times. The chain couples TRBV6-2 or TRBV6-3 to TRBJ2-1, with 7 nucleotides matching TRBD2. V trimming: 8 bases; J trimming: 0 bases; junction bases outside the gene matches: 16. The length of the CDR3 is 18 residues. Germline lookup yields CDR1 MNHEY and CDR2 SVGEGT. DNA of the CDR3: TGTGCCAGCTCGTGGAGGCTAGCGGTTCTGAGCTCCTACAATGAGCAGTTCTTC. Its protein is CASSWRLAVLSSYNEQFF.

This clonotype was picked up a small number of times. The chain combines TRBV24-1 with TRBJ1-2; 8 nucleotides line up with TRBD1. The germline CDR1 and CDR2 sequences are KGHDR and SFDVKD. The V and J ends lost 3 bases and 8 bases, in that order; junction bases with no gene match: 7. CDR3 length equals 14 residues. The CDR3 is CATSDVDRVGGYTF. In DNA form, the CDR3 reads TGTGCCACCAGTGATGTGGACAGGGTCGGCGGCTACACCTTC.

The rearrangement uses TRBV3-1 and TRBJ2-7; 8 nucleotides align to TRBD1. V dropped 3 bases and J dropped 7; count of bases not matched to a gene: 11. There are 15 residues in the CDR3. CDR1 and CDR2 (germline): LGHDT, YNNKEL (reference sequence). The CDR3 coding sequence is TGTGCCAGCAGCCAGAAAAGGACAGGGCCGGGGGAGCAGTACTTC. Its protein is CASSQKRTGPGEQYF.

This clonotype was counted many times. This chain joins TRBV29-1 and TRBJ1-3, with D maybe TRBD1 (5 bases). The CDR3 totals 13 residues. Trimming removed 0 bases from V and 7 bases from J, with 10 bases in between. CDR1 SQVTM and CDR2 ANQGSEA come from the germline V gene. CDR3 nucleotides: TGCAGCGTTGAAGACAGGGTGTGGAACACCATATATTTT. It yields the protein CSVEDRVWNTIYF. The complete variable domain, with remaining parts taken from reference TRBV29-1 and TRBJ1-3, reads SAVISQKPSRDICQRGTSLTIQCQVDSQVTMMFWYRQQPGQSLTLIATANQGSEATYESGFVIDKFPISRPNLTFSTLTVSNMSPEDSSIYLCSVEDRVWNTIYFGEGSWLTVV.

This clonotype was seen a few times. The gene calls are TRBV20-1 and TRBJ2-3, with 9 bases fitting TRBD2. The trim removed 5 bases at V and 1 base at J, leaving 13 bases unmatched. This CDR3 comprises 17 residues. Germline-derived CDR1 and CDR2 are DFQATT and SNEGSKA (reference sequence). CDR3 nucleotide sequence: TGCAGTGCTCAAGGGGCGGGAGGGCCCCGCGGCACAGATACGCAGTATTTT. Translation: CSAQGAGGPRGTDTQYF.

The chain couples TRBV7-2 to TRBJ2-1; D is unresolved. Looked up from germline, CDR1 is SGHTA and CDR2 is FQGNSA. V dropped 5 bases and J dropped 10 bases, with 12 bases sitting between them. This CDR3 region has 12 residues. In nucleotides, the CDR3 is TGTGCCAGCAGCCCCAGAGTATCGGAGCAGTTCTTC. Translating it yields CASSPRVSEQFF.

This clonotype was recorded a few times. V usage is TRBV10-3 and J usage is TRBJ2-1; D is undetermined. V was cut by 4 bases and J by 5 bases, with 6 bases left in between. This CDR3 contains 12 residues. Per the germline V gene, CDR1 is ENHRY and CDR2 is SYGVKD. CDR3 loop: CAISVPDNEQFF. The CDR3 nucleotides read TGTGCCATCAGTGTCCCCGACAATGAGCAGTTCTTC.

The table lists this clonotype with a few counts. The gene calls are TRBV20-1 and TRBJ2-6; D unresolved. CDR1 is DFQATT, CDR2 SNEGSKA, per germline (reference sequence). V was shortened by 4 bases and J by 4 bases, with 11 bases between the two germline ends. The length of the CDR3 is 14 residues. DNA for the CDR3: TGCAGTGCTACTCCTTCCGGCGGGGCCAACGTCCTGACTTTC. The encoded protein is CSATPSGGANVLTF.

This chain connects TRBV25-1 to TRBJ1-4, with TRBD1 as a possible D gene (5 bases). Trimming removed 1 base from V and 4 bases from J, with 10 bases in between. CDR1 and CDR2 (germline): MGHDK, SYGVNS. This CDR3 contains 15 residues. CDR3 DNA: TGTGCCAGCAGTGAATCCGTGGGGGTTAATGAAAAACTGTTTTTT. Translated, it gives CASSESVGVNEKLFF.